This T cell receptor beta chain was profiled in a study of blood T cell repertoires in COVID-19. The J segment lost 2 bases and the V segment lost 6 bases, leaving 7 bases of the junction unmatched. The CDR3 has 15 amino acids. Germline lookup yields CDR1 LNHDA and CDR2 SQIVND (reference sequence). Here immunoSEQ multiplex PCR was the method, and the copy in TCRdb shows in-frame clones only, minus some. The sample gives 90,000 to 120,000 clones, just over 90% of which show up once; 1% to 1.5% is in the top ten. This clonotype was sampled from a woman aged 30 to 39 with acute or convalescent COVID-19. Sequencing used peripheral blood. J is TRBJ1-3 and V is TRBV19; 7 nucleotides agree with TRBD1. The CDR3: CASRIGQATGNTIYF. DNA of the CDR3: TGTGCCAGTAGGATTGGACAGGCGACTGGAAACACCATATATTTT.